These T cell receptor beta chains were read from a single sample in a study of regulatory T cells in long-lasting Graves disease. TCRdb ran MiXCR on the multiplex PCR reads and lists one entry per CDR3 protein. Among roughly 610,000 distinct CDR3 sequences listed, around 17% were seen once. These sequences were also reported in another study, on T cells in Graves' hyperthyroidism and ophthalmopathy.

The sample in question was peripheral blood mononuclear cells (PBMCs), obtained at new diagnosis, from a patient treated with antithyroid drugs. Receptor source: a woman aged 30 to 39 with Graves disease. Both conserved end residues are part of each CDR3. A D gene is named only where the DNA matches it firmly. Clone size is not always given. Where it is, it says once, few, many or a class for expanded clones.

D: -; V: TRBV24-1; size: many; J: TRBJ2-7; length: 15; CDR3: CATSPRRGGSYEQYF; DNA: TGTGCCACCAGTCCACGAAGGGGAGGATCCTACGAGCAGTACTTC
D: -; V: TRBV28; size: many; J: TRBJ1-5; length: 11; CDR3: CASSLKQPQHF; DNA: TGTGCCAGCAGTTTAAAACAGCCCCAGCATTTT
D: -; V: TRBV14; size: many; J: TRBJ1-4; length: 16; CDR3: CASSHSTVGAGEKLFF; DNA: TGTGCCAGCAGCCACTCGACCGTTGGGGCTGGAGAAAAACTGTTTTTT
D: -; V: TRBV28; size: -; J: TRBJ2-7; length: 13; CDR3: CASSLRQVGEQYF; DNA: TGTGCCAGCAGTTTAAGGCAGGTTGGCGAGCAGTACTTC
D: -; V: TRBV6-1; size: many; J: TRBJ2-2; length: 14; CDR3: CASSILDLAGELFF; DNA: TGTGCCAGCAGTATTCTCGACTTGGCTGGGGAGCTGTTTTTT
D: -; V: TRBV27; size: many; J: TRBJ2-2; length: 17; CDR3: CASSLVHRGADTGELFF; DNA: TGTGCCAGCAGTTTAGTCCACCGGGGGGCTGACACCGGGGAGCTGTTTTTT
D: TRBD2; V: TRBV5-1; size: few; J: TRBJ2-1; length: 17; CDR3: CASRQALWEGSGNEQFF; DNA: TGCGCCAGCAGACAAGCATTATGGGAGGGGTCGGGCAATGAGCAGTTCTTC
D: -; V: TRBV29-1; size: -; J: TRBJ2-5; length: 12; CDR3: CSDRSGQETQYF; DNA: TGCAGCGATCGGTCAGGGCAAGAGACCCAGTACTTC
D: TRBD2; V: TRBV10-1; size: -; J: TRBJ2-1; length: 13; CDR3: CASSTTSGAEAFF; DNA: TGCGCCAGCAGTACGACTAGCGGGGCCGAGGCGTTCTTC
D: -; V: TRBV6-1; size: many; J: TRBJ1-5; length: 17; CDR3: CASVGGLAVTSNQPQHF; DNA: TGTGCCAGCGTGGGGGGGTTGGCAGTTACAAGCAATCAGCCCCAGCATTTT
D: -; V: TRBV6-1; size: -; J: TRBJ1-1; length: 16; CDR3: CASSELWGALNTEAFF; DNA: TGTGCCAGCAGTGAATTGTGGGGGGCTCTGAACACTGAAGCTTTCTTT
D: TRBD1; V: TRBV27; size: many; J: TRBJ1-1; length: 16; CDR3: CASRTGQGLSYTEAFF; DNA: TGTGCCAGCAGAACTGGACAGGGACTGTCGTACACTGAAGCTTTCTTT
D: -; V: TRBV28; size: many; J: TRBJ2-2; length: 15; CDR3: CASRLSIPGTGELFF; DNA: TGTGCCAGCAGACTTTCCATACCGGGTACCGGGGAGCTGTTTTTT
D: TRBD2; V: TRBV20-1; size: -; J: TRBJ2-1; length: 18; CDR3: CSARGVMGLAGPYNEQFF; DNA: TGCAGTGCTAGGGGGGTCATGGGGCTAGCGGGACCGTACAATGAGCAGTTCTTC
D: TRBD1; V: TRBV6-1; size: -; J: TRBJ2-4; length: 15; CDR3: CASSRIPGQGDIQYF; DNA: TGTGCCAGCAGCAGAATACCGGGACAGGGAGACATTCAGTACTTC
D: -; V: TRBV7-9; size: -; J: TRBJ2-3; length: 15; CDR3: CASSLVAVSTDTQYF; DNA: TGTGCCAGCAGCTTAGTGGCGGTGAGCACAGATACGCAGTATTTT
D: TRBD2; V: TRBV6-1; size: many; J: TRBJ2-7; length: 17; CDR3: CASRPVVPGLADYEQYF; DNA: TGTGCCAGCAGGCCCGTAGTACCGGGACTAGCGGATTACGAGCAGTACTTC
D: -; V: TRBV28; size: -; J: TRBJ2-1; length: 13; CDR3: CASSLHSRDEQFF; DNA: TGTGCCAGCAGTTTACACAGTAGGGATGAGCAGTTCTTC
D: TRBD2; V: TRBV2; size: many; J: TRBJ2-3; length: 16; CDR3: CASSLGLAESTDTQYF; DNA: TGTGCCAGCAGCCTCGGACTAGCGGAGAGCACAGATACGCAGTATTTT
D: TRBD2; V: TRBV4-1; size: many; J: TRBJ2-3; length: 15; CDR3: CASSQETSRTDTQYF; DNA: TGCGCCAGCAGCCAGGAGACTAGCCGCACAGATACGCAGTATTTT
D: -; V: TRBV7-2; size: many; J: TRBJ2-7; length: 12; CDR3: CASSTTHYEQYF; DNA: TGTGCCAGCAGTACCACTCACTACGAGCAGTACTTC
D: TRBD2; V: TRBV28; size: many; J: TRBJ2-7; length: 13; CDR3: CASGLAGVSEQYF; DNA: TGTGCCAGCGGACTAGCGGGAGTTTCCGAGCAGTACTTC
D: -; V: TRBV7-2; size: -; J: TRBJ2-5; length: 14; CDR3: CASTRWAGQETQYF; DNA: TGTGCCAGCACCAGGTGGGCGGGACAAGAGACCCAGTACTTC
D: -; V: TRBV3-1; size: few; J: TRBJ2-7; length: 14; CDR3: CASSQPPPGATKYF; DNA: TGTGCCAGCAGCCAACCCCCCCCCGGAGCGACGAAGTACTTC
D: TRBD2; V: TRBV7-9; size: -; J: TRBJ2-6; length: 20; CDR3: CASSSTSGGSSSSGANVLTF; DNA: TGTGCCAGCAGCTCGACTAGCGGGGGTAGCTCCAGCTCTGGGGCCAACGTCCTGACTTTC
D: -; V: TRBV6-2/TRBV6-3; size: many; J: TRBJ2-2; length: 14; CDR3: CASLECWCTGELFF; DNA: TGTGCCAGCCTAGAGTGTTGGTGCACCGGGGAGCTGTTTTTT
D: -; V: TRBV12-3/TRBV12-4; size: many; J: TRBJ1-3; length: 13; CDR3: CASSLSPGNTIYF; DNA: TGTGCCAGCAGCTTATCCCCGGGAAACACCATATATTTT
D: TRBD2; V: TRBV14; size: -; J: TRBJ2-5; length: 16; CDR3: CASSQVRLAGQETQYF; DNA: TGTGCCAGCAGCCAAGTTCGACTAGCGGGGCAAGAGACCCAGTACTTC
D: TRBD2; V: TRBV5-1; size: few; J: TRBJ2-7; length: 15; CDR3: CASRGVAGASYEQYF; DNA: TGCGCCAGCCGGGGGGTAGCGGGAGCCTCCTACGAGCAGTACTTC
D: -; V: TRBV6-1; size: many; J: TRBJ2-5; length: 14; CDR3: CASILPGVQETQYF; DNA: TGTGCCAGCATTCTACCGGGAGTTCAAGAGACCCAGTACTTC
D: -; V: TRBV28; size: -; J: TRBJ1-5; length: 16; CDR3: CASSITGGGSNQPQHF; DNA: TGTGCCAGCAGTATTACGGGGGGGGGAAGCAATCAGCCCCAGCATTTT
D: TRBD2; V: TRBV18; size: few; J: TRBJ2-1; length: 17; CDR3: CASSPRSGGSSYNEQFF; DNA: TGTGCCAGCTCACCACGGTCGGGAGGAAGCTCCTACAATGAGCAGTTCTTC
D: -; V: TRBV7-3; size: few; J: TRBJ2-3; length: 13; CDR3: CASSPPASPQLYF; DNA: TGTGCCAGCAGCCCCCCCGCTAGCCCCCAATTGTATTTT
D: -; V: TRBV20-1; size: -; J: TRBJ2-1; length: 15; CDR3: CGATPRDHSYNEQFF; DNA: TGCGGTGCAACCCCCCGGGACCACTCCTACAATGAGCAGTTCTTC
D: TRBD1; V: TRBV19; size: many; J: TRBJ2-1; length: 14; CDR3: CASSRAGGTNEQFF; DNA: TGTGCCAGTAGTAGGGCAGGGGGTACGAATGAGCAGTTCTTC
D: -; V: TRBV11-2; size: -; J: TRBJ2-7; length: 12; CDR3: CASISWRGEQYF; DNA: TGTGCCAGCATCTCTTGGAGAGGGGAGCAGTACTTC
D: TRBD2; V: TRBV6-2/TRBV6-3; size: few; J: TRBJ2-3; length: 16; CDR3: CASSSSLAGFPDTQYF; DNA: TGTGCCAGCAGTTCGTCACTAGCGGGATTCCCAGATACGCAGTATTTT
D: TRBD1; V: TRBV2; size: many; J: TRBJ1-4; length: 15; CDR3: CASSVGDRTNEKLFF; DNA: TGTGCCAGCAGCGTTGGGGACAGAACTAATGAAAAACTGTTTTTT
D: -; V: TRBV28; size: many; J: TRBJ1-2; length: 14; CDR3: CASRYPGQDYGYTF; DNA: TGTGCCAGCAGATATCCCGGACAAGACTATGGCTACACCTTC
D: TRBD1; V: TRBV5-1; size: few; J: TRBJ1-1; length: 13; CDR3: CANSLGQGSEAFF; DNA: TGCGCCAACAGCTTGGGACAGGGGAGTGAAGCTTTCTTT
D: -; V: TRBV20-1; size: many; J: TRBJ2-2; length: 16; CDR3: CSASLPSYWNTGELFF; DNA: TGCAGTGCTAGTCTTCCAAGCTACTGGAACACCGGGGAGCTGTTTTTT
D: -; V: TRBV4-1; size: -; J: TRBJ2-5; length: 15; CDR3: CASSQVRIQQETQYF; DNA: TGCGCCAGCAGCCAAGTGAGAATACAGCAAGAGACCCAGTACTTC
D: -; V: TRBV2; size: -; J: TRBJ2-1; length: 14; CDR3: CASSISKLHNEQFF; DNA: TGTGCCAGCAGTATCAGTAAACTTCACAATGAGCAGTTCTTC
D: TRBD1; V: TRBV5-6; size: few; J: TRBJ1-1; length: 17; CDR3: CASSYSGPAGGKWGAFF; DNA: TGTGCCAGCAGCTACTCGGGACCGGCAGGGGGGAAGTGGGGAGCTTTCTTT
D: -; V: TRBV27; size: many; J: TRBJ2-3; length: 14; CDR3: CASSFFLATDTQYF; DNA: TGTGCCAGCAGTTTTTTCCTAGCGACAGATACGCAGTATTTT
D: -; V: TRBV27; size: many; J: TRBJ1-2; length: 13; CDR3: CASRPATRDGYTF; DNA: TGTGCCAGCAGGCCCGCAACCAGGGACGGCTACACCTTC
D: TRBD1; V: TRBV12-3/TRBV12-4; size: many; J: TRBJ1-5; length: 14; CDR3: CASGDVGQNQPQHF; DNA: TGTGCCAGCGGGGACGTGGGACAGAATCAGCCCCAGCATTTT
D: TRBD1; V: TRBV28; size: many; J: TRBJ1-1; length: 14; CDR3: CASSMDRGYTEAFF; DNA: TGTGCCAGCAGTATGGACAGGGGTTACACTGAAGCTTTCTTT
D: TRBD1; V: TRBV25-1; size: few; J: TRBJ2-7; length: 14; CDR3: CASRLSHTGAEQYF; DNA: TGTGCCAGCAGGTTATCACATACAGGGGCCGAGCAGTACTTC
D: -; V: TRBV7-9; size: -; J: TRBJ2-5; length: 14; CDR3: CASSPAVGKETQYF; DNA: TGTGCCAGCAGCCCTGCGGTGGGGAAAGAGACCCAGTACTTC
D: -; V: TRBV30; size: -; J: TRBJ2-7; length: 13; CDR3: CAYWTTKNYEQYF; DNA: TGTGCCTACTGGACAACGAAAAACTACGAGCAGTACTTC
D: TRBD2; V: TRBV11-2; size: -; J: TRBJ2-3; length: 18; CDR3: CASSLQGSGGISTDTQYF; DNA: TGTGCCAGCAGCTTGCAGGGTAGCGGGGGCATTAGCACAGATACGCAGTATTTT
D: TRBD1; V: TRBV6-1; size: few; J: TRBJ1-2; length: 18; CDR3: CVSSPIWDRTTNNYGYTF; DNA: TGTGTCAGCAGTCCTATTTGGGACAGAACCACCAATAACTATGGCTACACCTTC
D: -; V: TRBV9; size: few; J: TRBJ1-2; length: 15; CDR3: CASSVGGTGPSGYTF; DNA: TGTGCCAGCAGCGTAGGTGGCACAGGGCCCTCGGGCTACACCTTC
D: TRBD2; V: TRBV5-6; size: few; J: TRBJ2-5; length: 16; CDR3: CASSIDSGTRGETQYF; DNA: TGTGCCAGCAGCATTGATAGCGGGACTCGTGGAGAGACCCAGTACTTC
D: -; V: TRBV6-5; size: -; J: TRBJ1-1; length: 19; CDR3: CASSYSNQPARPLNTEAFF; DNA: TGTGCCAGCAGTTACTCAAATCAACCAGCGAGGCCGCTAAACACTGAAGCTTTCTTT
D: TRBD2; V: TRBV7-2; size: few; J: TRBJ2-1; length: 16; CDR3: CASSPPGAGGRNEQFF; DNA: TGTGCCAGCAGCCCCCCCGGAGCGGGAGGGAGAAATGAGCAGTTCTTC
D: TRBD2; V: TRBV28; size: many; J: TRBJ2-7; length: 14; CDR3: CASSLGLAGYEQYF; DNA: TGTGCCAGCAGCTTGGGACTAGCGGGATACGAGCAGTACTTC
D: -; V: TRBV5-1; size: -; J: TRBJ2-2; length: 16; CDR3: CASSPPGVTNTGELFF; DNA: TGCGCCAGCAGCCCCCCCGGGGTTACGAACACCGGGGAGCTGTTTTTT
D: -; V: TRBV28; size: many; J: TRBJ2-7; length: 18; CDR3: CASTPAFDDRYPPYEQYF; DNA: TGTGCCAGCACCCCGGCGTTTGACGACAGATACCCTCCGTACGAGCAGTACTTC